A single sample is the source of the 20 T cell receptor beta chains below, sequenced in a study of blood T cell repertoires in COVID-19. This table comes from immunoSEQ multiplex PCR, and its TCRdb copy is limited to in-frame clones, with some not included. The table has hundreds of thousands of clones, roughly 85% seen once. Sequenced material: peripheral blood. Source of these receptors: a human donor in a cohort sampled during active COVID-19.

The chain carries TRBV12-5 and TRBJ1-4; 8 bases match TRBD1. There are 16 residues in the CDR3. Germline V lookup: CDR1 LGHNT, CDR2 FRNRAP. V lost 1 base to trimming and J lost 5 bases; unmatched junction nucleotides: 6. The chain's CDR3 is CASGLDRTGRNEKLFF. CDR3 nucleotide sequence: TGTGCTAGTGGTTTGGACAGGACAGGGCGCAATGAAAAACTGTTTTTT. Complete variable domain (other parts from reference TRBV12-5 and TRBJ1-4): DARVTQTPRHKVTEMGQEVTMRCQPILGHNTVFWYRQTMMQGLELLAYFRNRAPLDDSGMPKDRFSAEMPDATLATLKIQPSEPRDSAVYFCASGLDRTGRNEKLFFGSGTQLSVL.

CDR3 sequence: CASSEGAGANGYTF. As DNA, the CDR3 is TGTGCCAGCAGTGAAGGGGCAGGGGCAAATGGCTACACCTTC. This sequence joins TRBV6-1 and TRBJ1-2; D may be TRBD1 (6 bases). V lost 1 base to trimming and J lost 6 bases, with 12 bases between them. The length of the CDR3 is 14 residues. Germline CDR1 reads MNHNS; CDR2 reads SASEGT.

The chain couples TRBV2 to TRBJ2-7; possibly TRBD2 for D (6 bases). The CDR3 has 13 amino acids. Trimming stripped 6 bases from V and 3 bases from J, with 12 bases between. Germline V gene sequence: CDR1 SNHLY, CDR2 FYNNEI. The CDR3 DNA reads TGTGCCAGCAGGCTTTCGGGGGTCTACGAGCAGTACTTC. It codes for CASRLSGVYEQYF.

The chain joins TRBV2 to TRBJ1-5, with TRBD1 as a possible D gene (6 bases). Germline V CDR1 and CDR2: SNHLY, FYNNEI. Trimming took off 1 base at V and 2 bases at J, with 9 bases between the two ends. The CDR3 has 15 amino acids. For the CDR3, the DNA is TGTGCCAGCAGTGAAGGTCGACAGGGCAATCAGCCCCAGCATTTT. Protein sequence: CASSEGRQGNQPQHF.

V and J are TRBV19 and TRBJ1-1; D possibly corresponds to TRBD1 (5 bases). This CDR3 spans 15 amino acids. Per germline, CDR1 LNHDA and CDR2 SQIVND (reference sequence). V was shortened by 3 bases and J by 2 bases, with 13 bases between the two germline ends. CDR3 residues: CASSIGHSLNTEAFF. In DNA, the CDR3 is TGTGCCAGTAGTATTGGACACTCATTAAACACTGAAGCTTTCTTT.

The V and J genes are TRBV5-1 and TRBJ2-1; D is undetermined. Between the trimmed V and J ends, which lost 0 bases and 1 base, there was a span of 5 bases. Germline CDR1 is SGHRS and CDR2 is YFSETQ. CDR3 length: 14 amino acids. CDR3 sequence (DNA): TGCGCCAGCAGCTTGGGGGCGTCCTACAATGAGCAGTTCTTC. It yields the protein CASSLGASYNEQFF.

The chain employs TRBV19 and TRBJ2-7; 13 bases line up with TRBD2. The CDR3 has 16 amino acids. V was clipped by 6 bases and J by 2 bases; unmatched bases: 7. CDR1 LNHDA and CDR2 SQIVND come from the germline V gene (reference sequence). The CDR3 is CASSRTSGGTTYEQYF. For the CDR3, the DNA is TGTGCCAGTAGCAGGACTAGCGGGGGTACGACCTACGAGCAGTACTTC.

This clone was picked up many times. V and J are TRBV30 and TRBJ1-1, with D hard to call. CDR3 size: 12 residues. Germline loops: CDR1 GTSNPN, CDR2 SVGIG (reference sequence). V lost 4 bases, J lost 7 bases, and 13 bases lay in between. The CDR3 DNA follows: TGTGCCTGGACCGCGGGTATTGGTGAAGCTTTCTTT. It specifies CAWTAGIGEAFF.

The rearrangement uses TRBV2 and TRBJ2-7; 7 nucleotides agree with TRBD2. Germline-derived CDR1 and CDR2 are SNHLY and FYNNEI. This CDR3 is built from 14 residues. Germline trimming cut 0 bases from V and 3 bases from J; bases unmatched to any gene: 2. CDR3 sequence (DNA): TGTGCCAGCAGTGAAGCGGGGAGGGGCTACGAGCAGTACTTC. Protein product: CASSEAGRGYEQYF.

The genes are TRBV3-1 (or the pseudogene TRBV3-2) and TRBJ2-7; D is uncertain. The CDR3 covers 15 residues. The V gene's germline CDR1 is LGHDT and CDR2 YNNKEL (reference sequence). V lost 4 bases and J lost 3, with 16 bases in between. The CDR3 sequence is CASSPRPVPNYEQYF. The CDR3 DNA reads as TGTGCCAGCAGCCCCCGTCCAGTTCCCAACTACGAGCAGTACTTC.

V gene TRBV4-2 combines with J gene TRBJ2-3, with 8 bases fitting TRBD1. The CDR3 length is 17 residues. The germline gives CDR1 LGHNA, CDR2 YNFKEQ. Trimming took 0 bases from V and 4 from J; bases not matched to a gene: 9. The CDR3 DNA sequence: TGTGCCAGCAGCCAAGAGCCGAGGACAGGGCTTGCAGATACGCAGTATTTT. Its translation: CASSQEPRTGLADTQYF.

The chain combines TRBV5-1 with TRBJ2-2, with D unresolved. The germline gives CDR1 SGHRS, CDR2 YFSETQ. The CDR3 runs to 14 residues. V was cut by 5 bases and J by 2 bases, with 10 bases left in between. CDR3 amino acids: CASSGQDNTGELFF. The CDR3 DNA reads as TGCGCCAGCAGTGGCCAGGATAACACCGGGGAGCTGTTTTTT.

This rearrangement joins TRBV12-5 to TRBJ2-3; the match to TRBD1 covers 7 bases. V lost 5 bases to trimming and J lost 3 bases; unmatched junction nucleotides: 8. Germline CDR1 reads LGHNT; CDR2 reads FRNRAP. CDR3 length: 15 residues. CDR3 in DNA: TGTGCTAGTGGTATCGGGACAGTCCGAACAGATACGCAGTATTTT. Its protein is CASGIGTVRTDTQYF.

This CDR3 reads CAWSVSQNYGYTF. The DNA for the CDR3 is TGTGCCTGGAGTGTCAGTCAGAACTATGGCTACACCTTC. V gene TRBV30 combines with J gene TRBJ1-2; no definite D call. This CDR3 is 13 amino acids long. The V gene's germline CDR1 is GTSNPN and CDR2 SVGIG (reference sequence). Trimming cost V 0 bases and J 2 bases, with 7 bases left between them.

The rearrangement uses TRBV28 and TRBJ1-1, with 11 bases lining up with TRBD1. Germline V gives CDR1 MDHEN, CDR2 SYDVKM. V lost 3 bases and J lost 5; bases outside the gene matches: 5. The CDR3 contains 15 residues. The DNA of the CDR3 is TGTGCCAGCAGTTTCCCCGGGACAGGGGGGACTGAAGCTTTCTTT. Amino acids: CASSFPGTGGTEAFF.

The table lists this clone with many counts. Within the sample, other DNA sequences also encode this same CDR3. V usage is TRBV5-1 and J usage is TRBJ1-6, with D unclear. There are 14 residues in the CDR3. V lost 0 bases, J lost 7 bases, and 8 bases lay in between. Germline lookup yields CDR1 SGHRS and CDR2 YFSETQ. The CDR3, as DNA: TGCGCCAGCAGCTTGGGGCGGGGAAATTCACCCCTCCACTTT. This codes for CASSLGRGNSPLHF.

The rearrangement joins TRBV12-5 to TRBJ1-5; D call uncertain. CDR3 length: 18 residues. Germline V gene lookup returns CDR1 LGHNT and CDR2 FRNRAP. V lost 0 bases and J 2 bases, leaving 17 bases between the germline ends. The CDR3 here is CASGLVVSREQRNQPQHF. CDR3 coding DNA: TGTGCTAGTGGTTTGGTAGTAAGTCGGGAACAGCGCAATCAGCCCCAGCATTTT.

The chain recombines TRBV6-5 with TRBJ1-2; 9 nucleotides agree with TRBD1. CDR3 length: 14 residues. Germline CDR1 and CDR2: MNHEY and SVGAGI. Trimming took 6 bases from V and 2 from J; bases not matched to a gene: 4. The CDR3 region is CASRPGTGNYGYTF. The CDR3 region has the DNA TGTGCCAGCAGGCCCGGGACAGGGAACTATGGCTACACCTTC.

The chain carries TRBV6-1 and TRBJ1-2, with 7 bases identical to TRBD1. CDR1 is MNHNS, CDR2 SASEGT, per germline. Unmatched junction bases numbered 4, after V lost 0 bases and J lost 3 bases. CDR3 length: 15 residues. Here the CDR3 DNA reads TGTGCCAGCAGTGAAGCTGAGACAGGGTACTATGGCTACACCTTC. It is translated as CASSEAETGYYGYTF.

This rearrangement joins TRBV27 to TRBJ2-7; no clear D gene. The germline gives CDR1 MNHEY, CDR2 SMNVEV (reference sequence). The ends were cut back, 6 bases at V and 2 bases at J, with 11 bases in the middle. The CDR3 is 13 amino acids. The DNA of the CDR3 is TGTGCCAGCAGATTAACTAATACCTACGAGCAGTACTTC. This sequence encodes CASRLTNTYEQYF.